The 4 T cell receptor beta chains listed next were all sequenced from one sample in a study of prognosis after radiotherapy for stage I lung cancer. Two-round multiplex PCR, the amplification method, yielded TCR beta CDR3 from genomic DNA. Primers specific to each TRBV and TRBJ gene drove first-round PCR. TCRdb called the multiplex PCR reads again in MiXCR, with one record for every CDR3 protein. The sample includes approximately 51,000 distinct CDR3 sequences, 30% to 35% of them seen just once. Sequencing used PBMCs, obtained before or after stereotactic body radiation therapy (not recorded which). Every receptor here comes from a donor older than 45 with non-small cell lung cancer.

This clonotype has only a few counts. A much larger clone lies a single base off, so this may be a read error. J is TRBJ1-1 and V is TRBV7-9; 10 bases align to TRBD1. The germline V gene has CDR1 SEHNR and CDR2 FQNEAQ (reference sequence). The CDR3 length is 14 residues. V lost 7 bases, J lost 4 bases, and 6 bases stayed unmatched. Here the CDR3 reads CASILTGGITEAFF. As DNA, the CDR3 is TGTGCCAGCATCTTGACAGGGGGCATCACTGAAGCTTTCTTT.

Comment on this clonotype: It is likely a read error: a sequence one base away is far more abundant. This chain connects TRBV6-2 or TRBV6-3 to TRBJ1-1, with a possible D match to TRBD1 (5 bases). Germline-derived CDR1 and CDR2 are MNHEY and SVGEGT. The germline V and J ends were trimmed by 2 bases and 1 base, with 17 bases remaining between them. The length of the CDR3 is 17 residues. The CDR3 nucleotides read TGTGCCAGCAGTTACAAGTCAGGGATCGTGGAGAACACTGAAGCTTTCTTT. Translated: CASSYKSGIVENTEAFF.

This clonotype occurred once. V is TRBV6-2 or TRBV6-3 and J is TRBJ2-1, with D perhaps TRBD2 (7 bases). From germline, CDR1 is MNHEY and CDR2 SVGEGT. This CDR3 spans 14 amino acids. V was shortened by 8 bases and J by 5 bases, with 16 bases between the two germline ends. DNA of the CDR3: TGTGCCAGCTGTAGGGGGGGAGTCGACAATGAGCAGTTCTTC. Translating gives CASCRGGVDNEQFF.

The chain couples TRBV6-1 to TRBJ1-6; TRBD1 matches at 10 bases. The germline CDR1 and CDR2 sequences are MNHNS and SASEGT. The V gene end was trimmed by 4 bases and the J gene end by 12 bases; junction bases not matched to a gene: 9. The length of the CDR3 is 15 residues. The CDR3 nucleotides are TGTGCCAGCAGTGCATGCCCGGGACAGGGGCAACCCCTCCACTTT. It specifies CASSACPGQGQPLHF.